This T cell receptor beta chain was observed in a study of T cells after yellow fever vaccination. The TCR cDNA carried a universal primer site and UMIs from 5'RACE template switching. TCRdb passed the 5' RACE reads through MiXCR, listing each CDR3 protein once. The sample has fewer than 350,000 distinct CDR3 sequences; around 4.5% are singletons. This clonotype was seen ten or more times. The CDR3 runs 15 residues. Trimming took 2 bases from V and 1 from J, leaving 11 bases between them. The input for sequencing was PBMCs, taken 15 days after the yellow fever booster vaccination. The sequence was collected from a man aged 18 to 29 who received the YFV17D yellow fever vaccine. The chain carries TRBV12-3 or TRBV12-4 and TRBJ2-5; TRBD2 might be the D (6 bases). The chain's CDR3 is CASSLCAGCQETQYF. The CDR3 DNA is TGTGCCAGCAGTTTATGTGCGGGGTGCCAAGAGACCCAGTACTTC.